Listed below are T cell receptor beta chains from one sample, sequenced in a study of patients and donors after allogeneic stem cell transplantation. From the RT-PCR reads, TCRdb called clonotypes with MiXCR, one entry per CDR3 protein. The data contain about a million distinct CDR3 sequences, roughly 18% of them seen just once; the ten biggest clones take up under 6.5%. Sequencing was done on a sample of blood, either unsorted or a sorted T cell fraction (not recorded which). All receptors come from a human donor who was either an allogeneic HSCT recipient or a stem cell or donor lymphocyte infusion donor (not recorded which). It is not recorded whose cells these are; they may come from a transplant donor. The CDR3 runs from the conserved cysteine through the conserved F or W.

V	J	CDR3
TRBV7-6	TRBJ2-7	CASSLAGGTGVPYEQYF
TRBV7-9	TRBJ1-1	CASSWHRGRGGTEAFF
TRBV6-1	TRBJ1-5	CASTTPSTGIRNQPQHF
TRBV5-1	TRBJ1-1	CASSSGQGAKNTEAFF
TRBV3-1	TRBJ1-5	CASSQDGGTLGLSNQPQHF
TRBV5-5	TRBJ2-4	CASSSLAGVTNIQYF
TRBV6-1	TRBJ2-2	CASRTSHTGELFF
TRBV20-1	TRBJ2-1	CSASKVVSEQFF
TRBV5-1	TRBJ2-7	CASSLEGLAGGPYVEQYF
TRBV6-1	TRBJ2-3	CASTSGESTDTQYF
TRBV3-1	TRBJ2-7	CASSQGGQGYEQYF
TRBV4-2	TRBJ1-6	CASSQVGQGLSSPLHF
TRBV6-5	TRBJ1-4	CASSYRGRTPGANEKLFF
TRBV5-4	TRBJ2-5	CASSFSGTRQETQYF
TRBV6-1	TRBJ2-2	CASSRGLQGAGELFF
TRBV7-9	TRBJ1-3	CAFPGRGRFAGNTIYF
TRBV7-8	TRBJ1-1	CASSLDLPAANTKAFF
TRBV25-1	TRBJ2-1	CASSAFDWEMKNEQFF
TRBV6-5	TRBJ2-5	CASSYSRLAMETQYF
TRBV12-3/TRBV12-4	TRBJ1-5	CASSTGTLRGYSNQPQHF
TRBV6-2/TRBV6-3	TRBJ1-5	CASSVMGSNQPQHF
TRBV5-1	TRBJ1-4	CASSLSGQNNEKLFF
TRBV2	TRBJ2-7	CASSGASGPFYEQYF
TRBV4-1	TRBJ1-1	CASSPDLRQAQRAEAFF
TRBV20-1	TRBJ1-2	CSALGSGTPNYGYTF
TRBV7-9	TRBJ2-3	CAFPSGSTDTQYF